A selection of T cell receptor beta chains follows, all from one sample in a study of blood T cell repertoires in COVID-19. Sequenced by immunoSEQ multiplex PCR; TCRdb stores in-frame clones only, minus some. This sample has 250,000 or so clones; roughly 90% occur once, and the top ten carry under 9.5%. The sequencing sample was made of PBMCs or T cells enriched from blood (not recorded which). These TCRs come from a man in his forties who had recovered from COVID-19. Each CDR3 is given with its conserved first and last residue. The D gene is left open where the match is weak. Size tells how often a clone was seen (once, few, many) or the class of an expanded clone, and some rows leave it out.

cdr3_aa,cdr3_nt,clone_size,d_call,cdr3_length,j_call,v_call
CASSLPDISYEQYF,TGTGCCAGCAGTTTACCAGATATCTCCTACGAGCAGTACTTC,few,NA,14,TRBJ2-7,TRBV28
CAISEPRTSGRGEQFF,TGTGCCATCAGTGAGCCGAGGACTAGCGGGAGGGGAGAGCAGTTCTTC,NA,TRBD2,16,TRBJ2-1,TRBV10-3
CSASNINYGYTF,TGCAGTGCTAGTAATATAAACTATGGCTACACCTTC,NA,NA,12,TRBJ1-2,TRBV20-1
CASSLGRSETQYF,TGTGCCAGCAGTTTAGGCAGGTCGGAGACCCAGTACTTC,NA,NA,13,TRBJ2-5,TRBV12-3/TRBV12-4
CATSVERWGQGEKLFF,TGTGCCACCAGCGTAGAGCGTTGGGGCCAGGGGGAAAAACTGTTTTTT,NA,NA,16,TRBJ1-4,TRBV15
CASTLMGRPNEKLFF,TGCGCCAGCACTCTGATGGGGAGGCCTAATGAAAAACTGTTTTTT,NA,NA,15,TRBJ1-4,TRBV5-1
CASSLVGGENEQYF,TGTGCCAGCAGCTTAGTGGGTGGAGAAAACGAGCAGTACTTC,NA,NA,14,TRBJ2-7,TRBV7-2
CASSPGQQNTGELFF,TGCGCCAGCAGCCCGGGACAGCAGAACACCGGGGAGCTGTTTTTT,NA,TRBD1,15,TRBJ2-2,TRBV5-1
CASSQDQAPSFGELFF,TGCGCCAGCAGCCAAGATCAGGCCCCCTCTTTCGGGGAGCTGTTTTTT,few,NA,16,TRBJ2-2,TRBV4-3
CASSKRGPVKYEQYF,TGTGCCAGCAGCAAAAGAGGGCCGGTAAAGTACGAGCAGTACTTC,NA,NA,15,TRBJ2-7,TRBV3-1/TRBV3-2
CASSHIAGNPYEQYF,TGCGCCAGCAGTCACATAGCGGGGAATCCCTACGAGCAGTACTTC,NA,TRBD2,15,TRBJ2-7,TRBV23-1
CASTPGTAWYEQYF,TGTGCCAGCACCCCCGGGACAGCGTGGTACGAGCAGTACTTC,NA,TRBD1,14,TRBJ2-7,TRBV2